This is a list of T cell receptor beta chains from one sample in a study of cytomegalovirus exposure and HLA in healthy donors. Some clones are missing from TCRdb's copy, which holds only in-frame ones; the method was immunoSEQ multiplex PCR. Seen in this sample are roughly 65,000 clones; the ten most common clones hold approximately 16%. The sample was PBMCs. The receptor source for this set is a boy younger than 18 in good health and CMV-seronegative. Both conserved end residues are part of each CDR3. Fields, in order: D gene, clone size, J gene, V gene, CDR3 DNA, CDR3 protein. A D gene is named only where the DNA matches it firmly. Rows may omit the clone size; those that give it use once, few, many or a size class.

d_call: -
clone_size: -
j_call: TRBJ2-1
v_call: TRBV29-1
cdr3_nt: TGCAGCGTTGAAGAGGGGGCGGGAGAACGGTTCTTC
cdr3_aa: CSVEEGAGERFF

d_call: TRBD1
clone_size: -
j_call: TRBJ2-1
v_call: TRBV18
cdr3_nt: TGTGCCAGCTCAACGGACAGGGGCTATGACAATGAGCAGTTCTTC
cdr3_aa: CASSTDRGYDNEQFF

d_call: -
clone_size: -
j_call: TRBJ2-5
v_call: TRBV5-8
cdr3_nt: TGTGCCAGCAGCTCAGTGATGAAGACCCAGTACTTC
cdr3_aa: CASSSVMKTQYF

d_call: TRBD1
clone_size: -
j_call: TRBJ1-2
v_call: TRBV5-6
cdr3_nt: TGTGCCAGCAGCTTGGGACAGGGCGTCAAGGTTGACTACACCTTC
cdr3_aa: CASSLGQGVKVDYTF

d_call: TRBD2
clone_size: -
j_call: TRBJ2-7
v_call: TRBV4-2
cdr3_nt: TGTGCCAGCAGCCAAGCGACTAGCGACTACGAGCAGTACTTC
cdr3_aa: CASSQATSDYEQYF

d_call: -
clone_size: -
j_call: TRBJ2-7
v_call: TRBV6-5
cdr3_nt: TGTGCCAGCAGTTCCCCAGGGAGGCACGAGCAGTACTTC
cdr3_aa: CASSSPGRHEQYF

d_call: -
clone_size: -
j_call: TRBJ1-5
v_call: TRBV5-5
cdr3_nt: TGTGCCAGCACCTGGGGGGGGGACAATCAGCCCCAGCATTTT
cdr3_aa: CASTWGGDNQPQHF

d_call: -
clone_size: -
j_call: TRBJ2-3
v_call: TRBV15
cdr3_nt: TGTGCCACCAGCCCCGTTGTCACAGATACGCAGTATTTT
cdr3_aa: CATSPVVTDTQYF

d_call: TRBD1
clone_size: -
j_call: TRBJ1-2
v_call: TRBV6-5
cdr3_nt: TGTGCCAGCAGTTACTCCCCAACAGGGGGCGGCTATGGCTACACCTTC
cdr3_aa: CASSYSPTGGGYGYTF

d_call: -
clone_size: -
j_call: TRBJ1-5
v_call: TRBV6-5
cdr3_nt: TGTGCCAGCAGTTCCTCGATCGGGCAGCCCCAGCATTTT
cdr3_aa: CASSSSIGQPQHF

d_call: TRBD1
clone_size: -
j_call: TRBJ2-1
v_call: TRBV23-1
cdr3_nt: TGCGCCAGCAGGGGGGGCAGGGGAACAGGGGGCTCCTACAATGAGCAGTTCTTC
cdr3_aa: CASRGGRGTGGSYNEQFF

d_call: -
clone_size: -
j_call: TRBJ2-1
v_call: TRBV28
cdr3_nt: TGTGCCAGCAGTTCTCGGCGGGGCCCTACCTACAATGAGCAGTTCTTC
cdr3_aa: CASSSRRGPTYNEQFF

d_call: -
clone_size: -
j_call: TRBJ2-7
v_call: TRBV18
cdr3_nt: TGTGCCAGCTCTTCACCAGGCCTCAGTACCTACGAGCAGTACTTC
cdr3_aa: CASSSPGLSTYEQYF

d_call: TRBD1
clone_size: -
j_call: TRBJ1-1
v_call: TRBV5-1
cdr3_nt: TGCGCCAGCAGACAGGGGGTGGTTGGAAACACTGAAGCTTTCTTT
cdr3_aa: CASRQGVVGNTEAFF

d_call: -
clone_size: -
j_call: TRBJ1-2
v_call: TRBV19
cdr3_nt: TGTGCCAGTAGTATGTCTGACTATGGCTACACCTTC
cdr3_aa: CASSMSDYGYTF

d_call: -
clone_size: -
j_call: TRBJ2-7
v_call: TRBV7-6
cdr3_nt: TGTGCCAGCAGCCTCGTATCCCAGGGCGGGACCTACGAGCAGTACTTC
cdr3_aa: CASSLVSQGGTYEQYF

d_call: TRBD1
clone_size: -
j_call: TRBJ1-2
v_call: TRBV14
cdr3_nt: TGTGCCAGCAGCCAAACGGGACAGGGGAACTATGGCTACACCTTC
cdr3_aa: CASSQTGQGNYGYTF

d_call: -
clone_size: -
j_call: TRBJ1-1
v_call: TRBV6-6
cdr3_nt: TGTGCCAGCAGGTACCAGGGTCCTGAAGCTTTCTTT
cdr3_aa: CASRYQGPEAFF

d_call: -
clone_size: -
j_call: TRBJ1-3
v_call: TRBV6-5
cdr3_nt: TGTGCCAGCAGTAAAGAGAGCTCTGGAAACACCATATATTTT
cdr3_aa: CASSKESSGNTIYF

d_call: TRBD1
clone_size: -
j_call: TRBJ1-5
v_call: TRBV5-6
cdr3_nt: TGTGCCAGCAGCCCCGGGACAGGTCAGCCCCAGCATTTT
cdr3_aa: CASSPGTGQPQHF

d_call: -
clone_size: -
j_call: TRBJ2-1
v_call: TRBV15
cdr3_nt: TGTGCCACCCTAAGTGGCAATGAGCAGTTCTTC
cdr3_aa: CATLSGNEQFF

d_call: TRBD1
clone_size: -
j_call: TRBJ1-1
v_call: TRBV2
cdr3_nt: TGTGCCAGCAGTGTGGGACAGGGATACACTGAAGCTTTCTTT
cdr3_aa: CASSVGQGYTEAFF

d_call: -
clone_size: -
j_call: TRBJ1-5
v_call: TRBV18
cdr3_nt: TGTGCCAGCTCATCATCACCGGGGGGGGGCAATCAGCCCCAGCATTTT
cdr3_aa: CASSSSPGGGNQPQHF

d_call: -
clone_size: -
j_call: TRBJ2-7
v_call: TRBV9
cdr3_nt: TGTGCCAGCAGTGTGGGCCACGAGCAGTACTTC
cdr3_aa: CASSVGHEQYF

d_call: -
clone_size: -
j_call: TRBJ1-5
v_call: TRBV6-6
cdr3_nt: TGTGCCAGCACCCCCCGGTCCGGTCCCAATCAGCCCCAGCATTTT
cdr3_aa: CASTPRSGPNQPQHF

d_call: TRBD1
clone_size: -
j_call: TRBJ1-2
v_call: TRBV18
cdr3_nt: TGTGCCAGCTCCTTCGGACAGGGGGGCGGCTACACCTTC
cdr3_aa: CASSFGQGGGYTF

d_call: TRBD1
clone_size: -
j_call: TRBJ1-2
v_call: TRBV5-6
cdr3_nt: TGTGCCAGCATTGGGCCCGGGACAGGCCCCTCCTATGGCTACACCTTC
cdr3_aa: CASIGPGTGPSYGYTF

d_call: TRBD1
clone_size: -
j_call: TRBJ2-7
v_call: TRBV9
cdr3_nt: TGTGCCAGCAGCGCGGGGAGACAGGGTTTATACGAGCAGTACTTC
cdr3_aa: CASSAGRQGLYEQYF

d_call: -
clone_size: -
j_call: TRBJ1-3
v_call: TRBV7-8
cdr3_nt: TGTGCCAGCAGCTGGCGGGGCAGTGGAAACACCATATATTTT
cdr3_aa: CASSWRGSGNTIYF

d_call: TRBD1
clone_size: -
j_call: TRBJ1-1
v_call: TRBV5-5
cdr3_nt: TGTGCCAGCAGCCCACTTAACAGGGGCCTGAACACTGAAGCTTTCTTT
cdr3_aa: CASSPLNRGLNTEAFF

d_call: -
clone_size: -
j_call: TRBJ2-7
v_call: TRBV4-1
cdr3_nt: TGCGCCAGCAGCCAAGGCGTATACGAGCAGTACTTC
cdr3_aa: CASSQGVYEQYF

d_call: -
clone_size: -
j_call: TRBJ1-1
v_call: TRBV6-5
cdr3_nt: TGTGCCAGCAGCGGACAGTTATCGGTGCGCGCTGAAGCTTTCTTT
cdr3_aa: CASSGQLSVRAEAFF

d_call: TRBD1
clone_size: -
j_call: TRBJ2-7
v_call: TRBV5-1
cdr3_nt: TGCGCCAGCAGCTTGGCCATGGGGACAGGGGTGCACGAGCAGTACTTC
cdr3_aa: CASSLAMGTGVHEQYF

d_call: -
clone_size: -
j_call: TRBJ2-7
v_call: TRBV18
cdr3_nt: TGTGCCAGCTCACCAGAGTCGGGGGGCGTGGGGGAGCAGTACTTC
cdr3_aa: CASSPESGGVGEQYF

d_call: TRBD1
clone_size: -
j_call: TRBJ1-1
v_call: TRBV5-1
cdr3_nt: TGCGCCAGCAGTACCGGGACAGGGGGATTGGCTTTCTTT
cdr3_aa: CASSTGTGGLAFF

d_call: TRBD1
clone_size: -
j_call: TRBJ2-7
v_call: TRBV27
cdr3_nt: TGTGCCAGCAGGATGGACAGGGTTCCCTACGAGCAGTACTTC
cdr3_aa: CASRMDRVPYEQYF

d_call: TRBD1
clone_size: medium-sized
j_call: TRBJ2-1
v_call: TRBV6-4
cdr3_nt: TGTGCCAGCAGTACCGGGACAGGGGAATACAATGAGCAGTTCTTC
cdr3_aa: CASSTGTGEYNEQFF

d_call: -
clone_size: -
j_call: TRBJ1-5
v_call: TRBV5-6
cdr3_nt: TGTGCCAGCAGCAGGGTAGGGGATCAGCCCCAGCATTTT
cdr3_aa: CASSRVGDQPQHF

d_call: -
clone_size: -
j_call: TRBJ2-1
v_call: TRBV27
cdr3_nt: TGTGCCAGCAGTTTAATCCAGGACGCCATTAATCCTAGCCCCTACAATGAGCAGTTCTTC
cdr3_aa: CASSLIQDAINPSPYNEQFF

d_call: TRBD1
clone_size: -
j_call: TRBJ1-1
v_call: TRBV19
cdr3_nt: TGTGCCAGTAGCCGAGGGACAGGGAACACTGAAGCTTTCTTT
cdr3_aa: CASSRGTGNTEAFF